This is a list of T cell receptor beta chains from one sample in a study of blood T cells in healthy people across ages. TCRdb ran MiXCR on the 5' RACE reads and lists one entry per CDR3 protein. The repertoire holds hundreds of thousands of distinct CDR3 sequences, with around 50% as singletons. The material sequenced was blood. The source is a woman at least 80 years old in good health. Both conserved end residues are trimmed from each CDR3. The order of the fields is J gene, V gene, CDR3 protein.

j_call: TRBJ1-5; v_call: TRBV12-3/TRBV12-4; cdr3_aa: ASTNRWRSDQPQH
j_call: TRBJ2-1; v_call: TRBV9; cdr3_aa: ASSLEASGSSYNEQF
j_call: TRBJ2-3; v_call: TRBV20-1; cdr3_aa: SARDGRGDTDTQY
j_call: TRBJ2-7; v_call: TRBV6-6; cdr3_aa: ASSRGGTLVYEQY
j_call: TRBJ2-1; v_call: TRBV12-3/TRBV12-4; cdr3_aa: ASSLWALVSFEQF
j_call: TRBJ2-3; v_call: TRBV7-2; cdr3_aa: ASSRDRTRGTQY
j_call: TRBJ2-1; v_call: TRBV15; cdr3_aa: ATSLPRFPEQF
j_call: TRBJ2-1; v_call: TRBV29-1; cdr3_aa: SVFPSGEPNEQF
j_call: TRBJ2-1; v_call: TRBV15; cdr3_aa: ATSRHEGGSSAYNEQF
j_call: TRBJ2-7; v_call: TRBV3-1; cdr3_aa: ASSQGEGLAY
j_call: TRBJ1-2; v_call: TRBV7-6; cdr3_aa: ASSPGTGVSYGYT
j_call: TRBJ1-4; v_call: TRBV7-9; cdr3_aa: ASSLRGPPLEKLF
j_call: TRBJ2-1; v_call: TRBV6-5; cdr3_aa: ASSLTERSYNEQF
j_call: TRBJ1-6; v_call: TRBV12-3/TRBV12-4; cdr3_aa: ASSRDRLSSYNSPLH
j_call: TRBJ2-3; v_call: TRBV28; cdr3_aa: ASSRYTQY
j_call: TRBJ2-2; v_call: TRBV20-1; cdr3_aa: SAGAGGVIGELF
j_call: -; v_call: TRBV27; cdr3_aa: ASSLLAGRHEQY
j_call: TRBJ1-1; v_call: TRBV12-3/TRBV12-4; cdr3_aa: ASSLGTAF
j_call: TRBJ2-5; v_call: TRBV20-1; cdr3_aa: SASHQETQY
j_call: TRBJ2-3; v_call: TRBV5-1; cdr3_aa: ASSLGLAVFLSTDTQY
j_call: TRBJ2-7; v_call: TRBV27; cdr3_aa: ASRLRQGASEQY
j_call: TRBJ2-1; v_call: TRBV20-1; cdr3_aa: SARRASGSYNEQF
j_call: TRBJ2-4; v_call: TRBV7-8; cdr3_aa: ASRKLAKNIQY
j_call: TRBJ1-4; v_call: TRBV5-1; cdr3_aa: ASSPGQPSNNEKLF
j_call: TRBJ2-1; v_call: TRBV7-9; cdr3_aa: ASSLGRDYEQF
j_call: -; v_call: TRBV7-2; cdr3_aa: ASSLMSSGGAGSETQY
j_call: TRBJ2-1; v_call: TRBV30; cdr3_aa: AWSRNEGPDEQF
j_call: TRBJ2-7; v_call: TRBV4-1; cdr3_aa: ASSQGGSGASYEQY